The T cell receptor beta chain described here comes from a study of molecular identifiers for immune sequencing clone quantification. On the study more broadly: In replicates, RNA taken from roughly 18,000 or 92,000 naive CD8 cells was divided five ways, and four portions underwent sequencing.

Germline V gene lookup returns CDR1 SGHVS and CDR2 FQNEAQ. This CDR3 is built from 15 residues. Trimming at V came to 4 bases and at J to 10 bases, leaving 12 bases not matched to a gene. Study results and limitations: Among about a million naive cells, spiked Jurkat TCR RNA from a single cell was reportedly detectable. Sizes of clones that are highly expanded could be underestimated (if identical TCR molecules share a barcode).

In its sample, this clonotype was seen many times. As yet, its antigen is unknown. In TCRdb, the PCR reads were re-called with MiXCR into one record per CDR3 protein. The sample lists some 41,000 distinct CDR3 sequences, about 18% occurring once. As CD8+CD4-CCR7+CD45RA+ cells, naive CD8 T cells were sorted. The clonotype comes from a human donor in good health. Some libraries in this study had Jurkat cell RNA spiked in. The chain recombines TRBV7-8 with TRBJ1-1; TRBD1 matches 10 bases. Sequencing input: naive CD8+ T cells from blood, with Jurkat cell RNA spiked in. Subset of the sample: FACS-sorted CD8+CD4-CCR7+CD45RA+ naive T cells. The CDR3 here is CASSSSRTGGGLAFF. CDR3 in DNA: TGTGCCAGCAGCTCTAGCCGGACAGGGGGTGGTTTAGCTTTCTTT.